The 2 T cell receptor beta chains below were found in one sample sequenced in a study of cytotoxic CD8 clonotypes in ibrutinib-treated CLL. Generated by immunoSEQ multiplex PCR, the TCRdb table keeps only in-frame clones and is missing some. This sample has some 350,000 clones; 67% occur once, and the top ten carry 5% to 6.5%. Sequenced material: PBMCs, taken after 36 months of ibrutinib treatment. All receptors derive from a human donor with chronic lymphocytic leukemia.

The CDR3 DNA is TGTGCCAGCTCACCCAGGACAGGGGGCTACGAGCAGTACTTC. Amino acid sequence: CASSPRTGGYEQYF. The genes are TRBV18 and TRBJ2-7; 10 bases fit TRBD1. Trimming cost V 3 bases and J 3 bases; bases outside gene matches: 2. In germline, CDR1 is KGHSH, CDR2 LQKENI. The CDR3 has 14 residues.

The genes are TRBV19 and TRBJ2-7, with D uncertain. V was clipped by 3 bases and J by 0 bases, with 12 bases between them. In germline, CDR1 is LNHDA, CDR2 SQIVND (reference sequence). The CDR3 totals 15 residues. DNA of the CDR3: TGTGCCAGTAGTATTTCGGTGTACAGCTCCTACGAGCAGTACTTC. Residues: CASSISVYSSYEQYF.